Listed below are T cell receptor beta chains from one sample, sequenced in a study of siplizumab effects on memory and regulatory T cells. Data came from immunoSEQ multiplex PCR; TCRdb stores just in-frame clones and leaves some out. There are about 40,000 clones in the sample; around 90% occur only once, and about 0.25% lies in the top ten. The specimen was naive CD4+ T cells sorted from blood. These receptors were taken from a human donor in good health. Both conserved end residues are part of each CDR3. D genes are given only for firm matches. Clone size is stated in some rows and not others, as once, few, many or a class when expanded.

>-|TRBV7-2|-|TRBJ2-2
TGTGCCAGCATGGTTTCCGGGGGCCCGAACACCGGGGAGCTGTTTTTT
CASMVSGGPNTGELFF
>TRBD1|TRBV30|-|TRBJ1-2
TGTGCCTGGAGCGGTACAGGGGGCAACGGCTACACCTTC
CAWSGTGGNGYTF
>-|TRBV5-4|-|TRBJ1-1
TGTGCCAGCGCCCGGGCGGGCTCGGGCACTGAAGCTTTCTTT
CASARAGSGTEAFF
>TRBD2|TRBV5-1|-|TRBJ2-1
TGCGCCAGCAGCTTGGCGTTTAGCGGGCTTAACAATGAGCAGTTCTTC
CASSLAFSGLNNEQFF
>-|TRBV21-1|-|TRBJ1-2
TGTGCCAGCAGCAATTGGGGGGCCCCAAGGGGCTACACCTTC
CASSNWGAPRGYTF
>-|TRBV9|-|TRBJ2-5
TGTGCCAGCAGCGTAGCGAGGGGCCAAGAGACCCAGTACTTC
CASSVARGQETQYF
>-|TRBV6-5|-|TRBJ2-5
TGTGCCAGCAGTTCCCTAGAGACCCGGTACTTC
CASSSLETRYF
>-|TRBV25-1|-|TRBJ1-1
TGTGCCAGCAGTGAGATCGGGGAAATGAACACTGAAGCTTTCTTT
CASSEIGEMNTEAFF
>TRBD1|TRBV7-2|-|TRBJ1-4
TGTGCCAGCAGCCGGGACAGAACTAATGAAAAACTGTTTTTT
CASSRDRTNEKLFF
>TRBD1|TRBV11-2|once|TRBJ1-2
TGTGCCAGCAGCCCGTCCGACAGGGGCGGCTACACCTTC
CASSPSDRGGYTF
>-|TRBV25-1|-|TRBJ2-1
TGTGCCAGCAGTGGATACAATGAGCAGTTCTTC
CASSGYNEQFF
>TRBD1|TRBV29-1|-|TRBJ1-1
TGCAGCGTTGAAGCGACAGGGGACACTGAAGCTTTCTTT
CSVEATGDTEAFF